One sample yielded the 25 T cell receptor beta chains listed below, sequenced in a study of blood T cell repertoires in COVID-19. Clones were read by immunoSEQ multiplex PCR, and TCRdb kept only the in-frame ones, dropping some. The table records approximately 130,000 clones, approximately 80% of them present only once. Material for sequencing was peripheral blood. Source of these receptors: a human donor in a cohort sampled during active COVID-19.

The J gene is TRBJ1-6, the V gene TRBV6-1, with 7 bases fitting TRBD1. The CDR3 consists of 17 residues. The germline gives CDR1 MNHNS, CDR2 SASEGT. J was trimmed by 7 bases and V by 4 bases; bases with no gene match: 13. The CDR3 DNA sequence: TGTGCCAGCAGTGGGTCGACCTTCGGGACAGCGAATTCACCCCTCCACTTT. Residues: CASSGSTFGTANSPLHF.

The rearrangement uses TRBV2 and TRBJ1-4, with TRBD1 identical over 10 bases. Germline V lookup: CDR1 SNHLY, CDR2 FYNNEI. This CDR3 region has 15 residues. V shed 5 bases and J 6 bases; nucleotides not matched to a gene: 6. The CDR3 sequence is CASSSKDRGDEKLFF. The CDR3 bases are TGTGCCAGCAGTTCAAAGGACAGGGGGGATGAAAAACTGTTTTTT.

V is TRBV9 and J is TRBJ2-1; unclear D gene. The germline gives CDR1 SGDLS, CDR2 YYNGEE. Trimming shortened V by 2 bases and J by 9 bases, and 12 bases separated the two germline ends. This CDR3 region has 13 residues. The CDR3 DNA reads TGTGCCAGCAGCGTCAGGATCTCTGCTGAGCAGTTCTTC. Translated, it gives CASSVRISAEQFF.

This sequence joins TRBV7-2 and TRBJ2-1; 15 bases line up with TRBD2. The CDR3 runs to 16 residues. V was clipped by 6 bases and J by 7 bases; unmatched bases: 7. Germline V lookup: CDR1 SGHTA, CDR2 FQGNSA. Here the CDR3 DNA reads TGTGCCAGCAGTGCTGGACTAGCGGGGGGGCGAAATGAGCAGTTCTTC. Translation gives CASSAGLAGGRNEQFF.

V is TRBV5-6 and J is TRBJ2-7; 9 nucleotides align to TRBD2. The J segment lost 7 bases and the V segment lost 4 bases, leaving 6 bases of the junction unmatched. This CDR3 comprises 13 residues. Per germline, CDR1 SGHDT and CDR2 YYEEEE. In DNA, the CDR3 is TGTGCCAGCAGCCCCGGACTAGCGTGGGAGCAGTACTTC. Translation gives CASSPGLAWEQYF.

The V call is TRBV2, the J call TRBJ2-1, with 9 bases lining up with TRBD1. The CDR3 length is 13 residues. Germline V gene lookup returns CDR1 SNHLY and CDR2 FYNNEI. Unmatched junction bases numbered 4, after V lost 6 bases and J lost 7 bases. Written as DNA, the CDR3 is TGTGCCAGCAGACAGGGGGCATATAATGAGCAGTTCTTC. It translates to CASRQGAYNEQFF.

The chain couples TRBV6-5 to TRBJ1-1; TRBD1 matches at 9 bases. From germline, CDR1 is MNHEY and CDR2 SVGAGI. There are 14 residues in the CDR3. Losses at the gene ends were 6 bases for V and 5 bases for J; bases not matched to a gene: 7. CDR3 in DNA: TGTGCCAGCAGGGCCGGGACAGGGCCGACTGAAGCTTTCTTT. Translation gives CASRAGTGPTEAFF.

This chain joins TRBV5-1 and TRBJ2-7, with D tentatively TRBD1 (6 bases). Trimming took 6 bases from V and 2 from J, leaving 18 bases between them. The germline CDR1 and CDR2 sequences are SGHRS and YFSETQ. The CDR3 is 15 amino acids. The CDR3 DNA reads TGCGCCAGCACCCGAGGTCCGGACAGCACCTACGAGCAGTACTTC. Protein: CASTRGPDSTYEQYF.

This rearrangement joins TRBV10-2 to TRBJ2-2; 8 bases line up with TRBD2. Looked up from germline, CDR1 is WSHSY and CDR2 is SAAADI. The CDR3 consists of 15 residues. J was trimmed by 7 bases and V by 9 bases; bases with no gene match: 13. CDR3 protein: CASRISGGAIGELFF. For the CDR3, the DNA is TGCGCCAGTAGAATTTCCGGGGGGGCGATCGGGGAGCTGTTTTTT.

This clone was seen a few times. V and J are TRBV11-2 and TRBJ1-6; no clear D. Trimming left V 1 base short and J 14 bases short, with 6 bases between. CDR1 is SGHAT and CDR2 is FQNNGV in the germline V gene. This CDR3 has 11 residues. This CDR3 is CASSLGATLHF. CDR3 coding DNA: TGTGCCAGCAGCTTAGGGGCCACCCTCCACTTT.

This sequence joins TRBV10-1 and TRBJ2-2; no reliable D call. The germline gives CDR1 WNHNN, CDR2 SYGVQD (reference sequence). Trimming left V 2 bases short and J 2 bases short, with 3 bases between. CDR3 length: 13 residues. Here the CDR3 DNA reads TGCGCCAGCAGTGAGCAAAACACCGGGGAGCTGTTTTTT. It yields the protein CASSEQNTGELFF.

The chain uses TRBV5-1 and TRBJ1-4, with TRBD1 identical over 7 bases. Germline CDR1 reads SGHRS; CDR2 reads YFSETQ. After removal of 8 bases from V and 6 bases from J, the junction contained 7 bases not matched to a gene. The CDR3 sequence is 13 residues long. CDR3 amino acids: CASTTGTDEKLFF. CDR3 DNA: TGCGCCAGTACTACCGGGACAGATGAAAAACTGTTTTTT.

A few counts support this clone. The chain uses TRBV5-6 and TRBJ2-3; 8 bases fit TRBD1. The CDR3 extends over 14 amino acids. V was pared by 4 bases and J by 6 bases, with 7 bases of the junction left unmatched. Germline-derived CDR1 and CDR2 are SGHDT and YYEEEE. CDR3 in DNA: TGTGCCAGCAGCAACCAGGGGGCTGCGGATACGCAGTATTTT. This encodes CASSNQGAADTQYF.

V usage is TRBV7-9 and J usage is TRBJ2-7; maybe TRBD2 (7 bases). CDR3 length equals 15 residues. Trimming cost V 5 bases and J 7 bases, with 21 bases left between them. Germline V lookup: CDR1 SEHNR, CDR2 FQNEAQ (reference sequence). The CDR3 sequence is CASSLKGGASEEQYF. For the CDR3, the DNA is TGTGCCAGCAGCCTTAAGGGGGGGGCGTCAGAAGAGCAGTACTTC.

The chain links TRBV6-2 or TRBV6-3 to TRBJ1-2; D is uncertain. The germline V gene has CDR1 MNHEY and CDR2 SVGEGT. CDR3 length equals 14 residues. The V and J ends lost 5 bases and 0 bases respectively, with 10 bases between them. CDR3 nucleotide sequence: TGTGCCAGCAGTCGCGGGCTGTCTAACTATGGCTACACCTTC. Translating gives CASSRGLSNYGYTF.

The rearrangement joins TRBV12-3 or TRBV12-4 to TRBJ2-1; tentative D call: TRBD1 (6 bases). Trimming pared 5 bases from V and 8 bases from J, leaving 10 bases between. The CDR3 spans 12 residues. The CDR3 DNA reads TGTGCCAGCAGTAACAGGGTGCATGAGCAGTTCTTC. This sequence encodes CASSNRVHEQFF.

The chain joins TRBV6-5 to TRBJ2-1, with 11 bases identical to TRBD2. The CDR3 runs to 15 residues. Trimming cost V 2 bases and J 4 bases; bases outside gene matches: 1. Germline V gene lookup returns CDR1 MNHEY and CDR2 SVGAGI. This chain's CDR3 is CASSYRTSGYNEQFF. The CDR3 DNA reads TGTGCCAGCAGTTACAGGACTAGCGGGTACAATGAGCAGTTCTTC.

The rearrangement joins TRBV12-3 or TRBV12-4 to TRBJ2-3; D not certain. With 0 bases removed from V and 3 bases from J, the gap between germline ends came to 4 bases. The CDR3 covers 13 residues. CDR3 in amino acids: CASSLAETDTQYF. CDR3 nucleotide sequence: TGTGCCAGCAGTTTAGCGGAGACAGATACGCAGTATTTT.

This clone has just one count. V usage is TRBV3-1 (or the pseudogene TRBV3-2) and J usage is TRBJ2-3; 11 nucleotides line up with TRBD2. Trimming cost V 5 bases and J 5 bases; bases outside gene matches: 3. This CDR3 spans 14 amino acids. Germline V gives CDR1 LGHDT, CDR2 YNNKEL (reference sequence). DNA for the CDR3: TGTGCCAGCAGCTCCCTAGCGGGGGGAGATACGCAGTATTTT. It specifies CASSSLAGGDTQYF.

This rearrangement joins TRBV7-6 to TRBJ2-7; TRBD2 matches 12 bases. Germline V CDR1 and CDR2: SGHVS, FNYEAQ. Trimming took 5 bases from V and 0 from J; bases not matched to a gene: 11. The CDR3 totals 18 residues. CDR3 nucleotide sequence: TGTGCCAGCAGCCCAAGGCGGACTAGCGGGGAGAGCTCCTACGAGCAGTACTTC. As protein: CASSPRRTSGESSYEQYF.

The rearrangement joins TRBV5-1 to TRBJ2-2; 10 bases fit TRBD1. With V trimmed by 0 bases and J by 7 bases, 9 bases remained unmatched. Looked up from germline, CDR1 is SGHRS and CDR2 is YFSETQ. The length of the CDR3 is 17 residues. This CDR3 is CASSLVAGQGSFGELFF. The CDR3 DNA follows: TGCGCCAGCAGCTTGGTGGCGGGACAGGGGAGTTTCGGGGAGCTGTTTTTT. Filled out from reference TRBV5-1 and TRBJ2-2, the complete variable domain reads KAGVTQTPRYLIKTRGQQVTLSCSPISGHRSVSWYQQTPGQGLQFLFEYFSETQRNKGNFPGRFSGRQFSNSRSEMNVSTLELGDSALYLCASSLVAGQGSFGELFFGEGSRLTVL.

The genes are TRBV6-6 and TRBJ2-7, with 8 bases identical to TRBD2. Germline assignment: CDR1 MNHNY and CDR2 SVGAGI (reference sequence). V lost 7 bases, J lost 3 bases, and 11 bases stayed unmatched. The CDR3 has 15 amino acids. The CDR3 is CASTNGGGAFYEQYF. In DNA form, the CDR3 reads TGTGCCAGCACGAACGGGGGGGGAGCTTTCTACGAGCAGTACTTC.

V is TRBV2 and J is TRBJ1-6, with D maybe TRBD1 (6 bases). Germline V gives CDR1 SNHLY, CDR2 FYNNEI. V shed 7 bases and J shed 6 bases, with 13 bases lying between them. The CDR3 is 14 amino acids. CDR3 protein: CASKGQRVNSPLHF. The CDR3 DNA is TGTGCCAGCAAAGGACAGAGGGTTAATTCACCCCTCCACTTT.

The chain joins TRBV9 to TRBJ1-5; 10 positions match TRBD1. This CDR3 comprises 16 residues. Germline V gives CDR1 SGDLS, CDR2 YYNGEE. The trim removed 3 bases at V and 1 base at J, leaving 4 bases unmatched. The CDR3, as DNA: TGTGCCAGCAGCGCGGGACAGGGGACCAGCAATCAGCCCCAGCATTTT. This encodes CASSAGQGTSNQPQHF.

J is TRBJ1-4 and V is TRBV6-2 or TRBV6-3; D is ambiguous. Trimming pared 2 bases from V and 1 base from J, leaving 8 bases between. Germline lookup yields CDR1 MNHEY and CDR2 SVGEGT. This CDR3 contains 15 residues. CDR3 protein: CASSYGGETNEKLFF. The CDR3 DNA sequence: TGTGCCAGCAGTTACGGTGGAGAAACTAATGAAAAACTGTTTTTT.